The 2 T cell receptor beta chains below come from one sample, sequenced in a study of cytomegalovirus exposure and HLA in healthy donors. Only in-frame clones appear in the TCRdb table, and some are missing; sequencing was by immunoSEQ multiplex PCR. This sample has fewer than 250,000 clones; over 80% occur once, and the top ten carry 11% to 15%. Sequencing used PBMCs. These receptors were taken from a woman aged 25 to 39 in good health and CMV-seropositive.

CDR3 protein: CAWSDQRPLAQGRYEQYF. Here the CDR3 DNA reads TGTGCCTGGAGTGACCAGCGACCCCTTGCACAGGGAAGGTACGAGCAGTACTTC. V and J are TRBV30 and TRBJ2-7; D might be TRBD1 (6 bases). CDR1 and CDR2 from the germline V gene are GTSNPN and SVGIG (reference sequence). The CDR3 is 18 amino acids. V was pared by 1 base and J by 4 bases, with 26 bases between.

This clone was observed a single time. The chain combines TRBV10-1 with TRBJ1-2; TRBD1 is a possible D gene (6 bases). V was shortened by 3 bases and J by 7 bases, with 9 bases between the two germline ends. Germline V CDR1 and CDR2: WNHNN, SYGVQD (reference sequence). The length of the CDR3 is 12 residues. The CDR3 DNA is TGCGCCAGCAGTGACGGGACAACTGGCTACACCTTC. Protein product: CASSDGTTGYTF.